Listed below are T cell receptor beta chains from one sample, sequenced in a study of T cell responses to AZD1222 COVID-19 vaccine. Some clones are missing from TCRdb's copy, which holds only in-frame ones; the method was immunoSEQ multiplex PCR. Of 150,000 to 200,000 clones in the sample, just under 95% are singletons; the top ten hold around 1%. The material sequenced was peripheral blood, taken 28 days after the second dose of the MenACWY control vaccine. The receptors stem from an adult who received the MenACWY meningococcal vaccine as a control. The CDR3 runs from the conserved cysteine through the conserved F or W.

>TRBV5-6
CASSGADGMNTEAFF
>TRBV7-3
CASTMRAAGELFF
>TRBV19
CASSIGRVSTDTQYF
>TRBV25-1
CASSRQGDEQFF
>TRBV7-2
CASSSRYPNSPLHF
>TRBV30
CAWTTKNIQYF
>TRBV30
CAWSGTRGSNEKLFF
>TRBV5-4
CASSPGFFGGELFF
>TRBV7-2
CASSPQGQGYNEQFF
>TRBV27
CASSPLVNKQTYNEQFF
>TRBV5-1
CASSLSGGNQPQHF
>TRBV4-2
CASSQEGPGRAGNTIYF
>TRBV6-5
CASSYRMGQHAGYTF
>TRBV11-3
CASSLLATSTDTQYF
>TRBV28
CASSLGRNTEAFF
>TRBV5-6
CASSLDSGGPKNEQFF
>TRBV28
CASSRGTGGEAFF
>TRBV15
CATSRDKNTEAFF
>TRBV12-3/TRBV12-4
CASNRWINEQFF
>TRBV18
CASSGTYLNYGYTF
>TRBV27
CASPQYTEAFF
>TRBV4-1
CASSQDARGRSTEAFF
>TRBV29-1
CSVTGTGASNEKLFF
>TRBV6-2/TRBV6-3
CASSFRTASLANVLTF
>TRBV28
CASSSGTGVYGYTF
>TRBV7-2
CASSLGRHYEQYF
>TRBV7-2
CASSFPDRDSRGYTF
>TRBV19
CASTLDSRGGYTF
>TRBV18
CASSPGQGWDTQYF
>TRBV10-2
CASSRDRGSTDTQYF
>TRBV5-5
CASSGFTSSYEQYF
>TRBV6-4
CASSEGDGQPQHF
>TRBV2
CASSDAGLSNQPQHF
>TRBV4-2
CASSQGRAGNNQPQHF
>TRBV18
CASSPTGGGTEAFF
>TRBV3-1/TRBV3-2
CASSQDLGDEQFF
>TRBV4-2
CASSQEYGSGEKLFF
>TRBV19
CAIQDRGQYGYTF
>TRBV19
CASSIEGSTDTQYF
>TRBV2
CATHRDSGQPQHF
>TRBV5-8
CASSTEWTGWGGYTF
>TRBV18
CASSPKTGIYGYTF
>TRBV7-2
CASSLSGTNNQPQHF
>TRBV5-1
CASSWGPGTPNEKLFF
>TRBV19
CASSLGQGAFAEAFF